The 19 T cell receptor beta chains given below trace back to one sample, sequenced in a study of beta chain features in type 1 diabetes. Study-level points and caveats: People with Type 1 diabetes carried modestly yet significantly shorter TCRB CDR3s in all four CD4+ subsets.

The whole isolated RNA underwent reverse transcription, so sequencing captured expressed TCRB transcripts. The method was immunoSEQ multiplex PCR; TCRdb's version includes in-frame clones alone and lacks a portion of them. The sample records some 200,000 clones, approximately 16% being singletons. For these receptors, no antigen is known. Sequencing was carried out using naive CD4+ T cells from blood. These receptors all stem from a young man with type 1 diabetes.

This clone came up a few times. This sequence joins TRBV14 and TRBJ2-5; D tentatively reads TRBD1 or TRBD2 (5 bases each). CDR1 SGHDN and CDR2 FVKESK come from the germline V gene. The CDR3 has 18 residues. Trimming removed 4 bases at V and 8 bases at J, with 29 bases between. The CDR3 protein is CASSLEQGYWTGTKTQYF. CDR3 sequence (DNA): TGTGCCAGCAGCCTCGAGCAAGGTTACTGGACGGGGACCAAAACCCAGTACTTC.

V usage is TRBV30 and J usage is TRBJ1-4; 8 bases map to TRBD1. Trimming at V came to 4 bases and at J to 6 bases, leaving 4 bases not matched to a gene. The CDR3 contains 13 residues. Germline V gene lookup returns CDR1 GTSNPN and CDR2 SVGIG (reference sequence). The CDR3 loop reads CAWTGGAYEKLFF. The CDR3 nucleotides are TGTGCCTGGACAGGGGGCGCATATGAAAAACTGTTTTTT.

This chain uses TRBV7-6 with TRBJ2-3; D is uncertain. Trimming pared 5 bases from V and 8 bases from J, leaving 11 bases between. The CDR3 length is 12 residues. Germline CDR1 and CDR2: SGHVS and FNYEAQ. CDR3 bases: TGTGCCAGCAGCCGCGGTTTCGGTACGCAGTATTTT. Translation gives CASSRGFGTQYF.

The chain carries TRBV29-1 and TRBJ1-2; D might be TRBD1 (5 bases). The CDR3 loop spans 16 amino acids. V gave up 7 bases and J gave up 7 bases, with 28 bases separating them. Germline CDR1 and CDR2: SQVTM and ANQGSEA. The CDR3 loop reads CSAAGALGSSTPGYTF. The CDR3 DNA sequence: TGCAGCGCCGCCGGGGCTCTTGGGTCTTCTACCCCTGGCTACACCTTC.

The V call is TRBV14, the J call TRBJ2-3, with D possibly matching TRBD2 (6 bases). The CDR3 totals 15 residues. V shed 0 bases and J shed 4 bases, with 11 bases lying between them. The germline V gene encodes CDR1 SGHDN and CDR2 FVKESK. CDR3 sequence reads: CASSQEWTISDTQYF. CDR3 bases: TGTGCCAGCAGCCAAGAATGGACTATTTCAGATACGCAGTATTTT.

This clone showed up just a few times. CDR3 in amino acids: CASSPYGRPDEQFF. CDR3 bases: TGTGCCAGCAGTCCCTACGGCAGGCCAGATGAGCAGTTCTTC. The chain carries TRBV28 and TRBJ2-1; D not resolved. Between the trimmed V and J ends, which lost 5 bases and 8 bases, there was a span of 16 bases. The CDR3 runs to 14 residues. The germline gives CDR1 MDHEN, CDR2 SYDVKM.

This clone appeared a few times. V and J are TRBV28 and TRBJ2-3; TRBD2 agrees at 13 bases. With 4 bases clipped from V and 5 bases from J, the junction kept 0 bases outside the gene matches. CDR1 is MDHEN and CDR2 is SYDVKM in the germline V gene. CDR3 length: 14 amino acids. CDR3 DNA sequence: TGTGCCAGCAGTTGGACTAGCGGGAGAGATACGCAGTATTTT. This translates into CASSWTSGRDTQYF.

This clone showed up just a few times. The J gene is TRBJ1-5, the V gene TRBV7-9, with 8 bases lining up with TRBD1. The CDR3 consists of 14 residues. Unmatched junction bases numbered 12, after V lost 8 bases and J lost 9 bases. Per the germline V gene, CDR1 is SEHNR and CDR2 is FQNEAQ (reference sequence). The CDR3 bases are TGTGCCAGCGCAAGAGGGACAGGTGAATTGCCCCAGCATTTT. It specifies CASARGTGELPQHF.

This clone has a handful of counts. This chain uses TRBV9 with TRBJ2-3, with 8 bases lining up with TRBD2. The germline CDR1 and CDR2 sequences are SGDLS and YYNGEE. The V gene end was trimmed by 0 bases and the J gene end by 8 bases; junction bases not matched to a gene: 5. The CDR3 length is 14 residues. The CDR3 region has the DNA TGTGCCAGCAGCGTAGAGGTGGCGGGGGGTACGCAGTATTTT. This encodes CASSVEVAGGTQYF.

This clone has just a few counts. V usage is TRBV27 and J usage is TRBJ2-3; tentative D call: TRBD2 (6 bases). The CDR3 is 17 amino acids. Germline lookup yields CDR1 MNHEY and CDR2 SMNVEV (reference sequence). V lost 6 bases and J lost 2, with 21 bases in between. Written as DNA, the CDR3 is TGTGCCAGCAGACCCTTCGGACTACTTGGGTCCACAGATACGCAGTATTTT. It codes for CASRPFGLLGSTDTQYF.

V usage is TRBV19 and J usage is TRBJ2-1; no reliable D call. V was trimmed by 3 bases and J by 9 bases, leaving 9 bases between them. Germline V gene lookup returns CDR1 LNHDA and CDR2 SQIVND (reference sequence). The CDR3 contains 12 residues. CDR3 sequence (DNA): TGTGCCAGTAGTATGTTGGGCACTGAGCAGTTCTTC. This encodes CASSMLGTEQFF.

This clone was found a few times. The V and J genes are TRBV6-5 and TRBJ2-7; the D gene is possibly TRBD2 (5 bases). V was cut by 6 bases and J by 1 base, with 10 bases left in between. The V gene's germline CDR1 is MNHEY and CDR2 SVGAGI. This CDR3 is 13 amino acids long. In DNA form, the CDR3 reads TGTGCCAGCAGGGTTAGCGCTTCCTACGAGCAGTACTTC. Amino acids: CASRVSASYEQYF.

This clone was seen more than once but under ten times. V usage is TRBV5-1 and J usage is TRBJ1-4; D is uncertain. This CDR3 region has 15 residues. The V end lost 4 bases, the J end lost 0 bases, and 10 bases lay between the germline ends. The germline CDR1 and CDR2 sequences are SGHRS and YFSETQ. CDR3 nucleotides: TGCGCCAGCAGCCACGCTTCCGCAACTAATGAAAAACTGTTTTTT. Amino acid sequence: CASSHASATNEKLFF.

The chain is built from TRBV7-8 and TRBJ2-1; 10 bases fit TRBD2. V was clipped by 1 base and J by 16 bases; unmatched bases: 7. The CDR3 loop spans 13 amino acids. The germline V gene has CDR1 SGHVS and CDR2 FQNEAQ. The CDR3 DNA reads TGTGCCAGCAGCTTAGTCCCGCTAGCGGGAGCTTTCTTC. Its translation is CASSLVPLAGAFF.

The gene calls are TRBV7-2 and TRBJ2-1, with 7 bases matching TRBD2. The germline gives CDR1 SGHTA, CDR2 FQGNSA. The junction had 11 bases not matched to a gene; V was cut back by 6 bases and J by 6 bases. This CDR3 has 15 amino acids. CDR3 residues: CASSTASGGLNEQFF. The CDR3 nucleotides are TGTGCCAGCAGTACGGCTAGCGGAGGGCTCAATGAGCAGTTCTTC.

The chain uses TRBV29-1 and TRBJ2-7; 8 nucleotides line up with TRBD1. Losses at the gene ends were 3 bases for V and 5 bases for J; bases not matched to a gene: 3. This CDR3 comprises 12 residues. Germline V gene sequence: CDR1 SQVTM, CDR2 ANQGSEA. The CDR3 bases are TGCAGCGTTGACAGGGGGCTAGACGAGCAGTACTTC. Translated: CSVDRGLDEQYF.

The CDR3 loop is CASSLDRTSGANVLTF. The CDR3 bases are TGCGCCAGCAGCTTGGACAGGACCTCTGGGGCCAACGTCCTGACTTTC. The V and J genes are TRBV5-1 and TRBJ2-6; the D gene is possibly TRBD1 (5 bases). Trimming pared 0 bases from V and 0 bases from J, leaving 7 bases between. CDR1 and CDR2 from the germline V gene are SGHRS and YFSETQ. The CDR3 has 16 residues. The entire variable domain, with the rest obtained from reference TRBV5-1 and TRBJ2-6, is as follows: KAGVTQTPRYLIKTRGQQVTLSCSPISGHRSVSWYQQTPGQGLQFLFEYFSETQRNKGNFPGRFSGRQFSNSRSEMNVSTLELGDSALYLCASSLDRTSGANVLTFGAGSRLTVL.

V is TRBV7-6 and J is TRBJ2-5; D is unclear. The V end was cut by 8 bases, the J end by 5 bases, with 12 bases between. Germline V gene data show CDR1 as SGHVS and CDR2 as FNYEAQ. The CDR3 has 12 residues. CDR3 amino acids: CASSPRSETQYF. The DNA for the CDR3 is TGTGCCAGCTCCCCTCGGTCGGAGACCCAGTACTTC.

The gene calls are TRBV4-2 and TRBJ1-2, with D uncertain. Looked up from germline, CDR1 is LGHNA and CDR2 is YNFKEQ. V gave up 1 base and J gave up 3 bases, with 9 bases separating them. The length of the CDR3 is 14 residues. Here the CDR3 DNA reads TGTGCCAGCAGCCAAGGTCTACAGTACTATGGCTACACCTTC. It encodes CASSQGLQYYGYTF.